This T cell receptor beta chain was found in a study of tumor-infiltrating lymphocytes in localized non-small cell lung cancer. Study-wide background: Resected tumor was paired with non-adjacent uninvolved lung from the same patient. General observations from the study: Tumors had more T cell infiltration than uninvolved lung, per TCRbeta sequencing and CD3 counts. TCR sequencing covered a subset of patients with enough tissue. Tumor T-cell fraction was not associated with recurrence-free survival.

Concerning this clone itself: Its antigen is not known.

Unmatched junction bases numbered 9, after V lost 7 bases and J lost 5 bases. CDR1 is SQVTM, CDR2 ANQGSEA, per germline. The CDR3 covers 13 residues. Generated by immunoSEQ multiplex PCR, the TCRdb table keeps only in-frame clones and is missing some. The sample has more than 9,000 clones, about 60% seen once. This clonotype originated in a human donor with non-small cell lung cancer. Sequenced sample: lung tumor tissue. The rearrangement joins TRBV29-1 to TRBJ1-1; 8 bases agree with TRBD1. The CDR3 protein is CSGHQGDRTEAFF. In DNA, the CDR3 is TGCAGCGGCCACCAGGGGGACAGGACTGAAGCTTTCTTT.